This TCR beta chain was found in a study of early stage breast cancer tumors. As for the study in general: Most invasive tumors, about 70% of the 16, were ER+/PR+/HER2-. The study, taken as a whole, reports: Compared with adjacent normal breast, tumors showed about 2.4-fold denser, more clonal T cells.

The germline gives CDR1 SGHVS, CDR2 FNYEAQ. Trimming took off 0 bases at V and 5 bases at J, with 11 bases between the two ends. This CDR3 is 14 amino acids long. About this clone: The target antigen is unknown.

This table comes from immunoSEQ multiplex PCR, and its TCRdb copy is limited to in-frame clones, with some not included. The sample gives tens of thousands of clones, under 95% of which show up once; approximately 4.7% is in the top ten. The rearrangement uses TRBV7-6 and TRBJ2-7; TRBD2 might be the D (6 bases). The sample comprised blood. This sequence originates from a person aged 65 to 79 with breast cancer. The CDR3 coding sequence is TGTGCCAGCAGCTTAGCGGGCGGGACGGACGAGCAGTACTTC. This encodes CASSLAGGTDEQYF.